This TCR beta chain was recorded in a study of shared clonotypes between healthy human individuals. Germline CDR1 is SEHNR and CDR2 is FQNEAQ (reference sequence). The junction had 10 bases not matched to a gene; V was cut back by 6 bases and J by 5 bases. This CDR3 region has 15 residues. The method was immunoSEQ multiplex PCR; TCRdb's version includes in-frame clones alone and lacks a portion of them. The sample lists 450,000 to 550,000 clones; 70% to 80% were seen once. The source of this sequence is a woman between 40 and 55 years old in good health. Some clones in this sample may be carry-over from other donors' samples. The V and J genes are TRBV7-9 and TRBJ2-7, with TRBD2 matching 10 bases. Sequenced input: PBMCs. This CDR3 is CASRGALAGVNEQYF. The CDR3 nucleotides are TGTGCCAGCAGAGGAGCCCTAGCGGGAGTTAACGAGCAGTACTTC.